This passage covers 32 T cell receptor beta chains from one sample sequenced in a study of T cells in Graves' hyperthyroidism and ophthalmopathy. There were TCR beta CDR3 regions amplified from RNA transcripts. Using the HTBI primer set, a first-round RT-PCR was run on the TCR CDR3. TCRdb reprocessed the multiplex PCR reads with MiXCR, giving one entry per CDR3 protein. Here the sample spans 560,000 or so distinct CDR3 sequences, just under 20% being singletons. Sequencing input: blood. Receptors originate from a man in his forties with Graves' ophthalmopathy.

This clonotype was seen a handful of times. This sequence joins TRBV27 and TRBJ1-4; 9 bases are shared with TRBD1. The CDR3 extends over 14 amino acids. Per germline, CDR1 MNHEY and CDR2 SMNVEV (reference sequence). After removal of 5 bases from V and 8 bases from J, the junction contained 6 bases not matched to a gene. CDR3 residues: CASSGGQGVEKLFF. CDR3 sequence (DNA): TGTGCCAGCAGTGGGGGACAGGGTGTGGAAAAACTGTTTTTT.

V gene TRBV28 combines with J gene TRBJ2-1, with 16 nucleotides matching TRBD2. The CDR3 is 19 residues long. Germline V gene lookup returns CDR1 MDHEN and CDR2 SYDVKM. The J segment lost 6 bases and the V segment lost 6 bases, leaving 14 bases of the junction unmatched. The CDR3 bases are TGTGCCAGCAGGTCTCCGGGACTAGCGGGAGGGGCTCATGTCAATGAGCAGTTCTTC. Translated: CASRSPGLAGGAHVNEQFF.

The chain joins TRBV3-1 to TRBJ1-5; possible D gene TRBD1, 5 bases. The CDR3 spans 15 residues. The V gene lost 1 base and the J gene lost 6 bases, with 13 bases spanning the gap. Germline V gene lookup returns CDR1 LGHDT and CDR2 YNNKEL (reference sequence). CDR3 loop: CASSQGQGYFQPQHF. In DNA, the CDR3 is TGTGCCAGCAGCCAAGGGCAGGGTTACTTTCAGCCCCAGCATTTT.

This clonotype has just a few counts. J is TRBJ2-7 and V is TRBV20-1; D possibly corresponds to TRBD1 (6 bases). Trimming pared 4 bases from V and 1 base from J, leaving 14 bases between. The CDR3 contains 14 residues. Germline V gene lookup returns CDR1 DFQATT and CDR2 SNEGSKA (reference sequence). CDR3 protein: CSAKDSINSYEQYF. The CDR3 coding sequence is TGCAGTGCTAAGGACAGCATCAATTCCTACGAGCAGTACTTC.

The chain recombines TRBV30 with TRBJ1-5; possibly TRBD1 for D (6 bases). The germline V and J ends were trimmed by 2 bases and 4 bases, with 9 bases remaining between them. Germline assignment: CDR1 GTSNPN and CDR2 SVGIG (reference sequence). CDR3 length: 13 residues. CDR3 nucleotides: TGTGCCTGGAGTTCAGGGGAGAATCAGCCCCAGCATTTT. Its protein is CAWSSGENQPQHF.

This clonotype was detected only a few times. V usage is TRBV5-1 and J usage is TRBJ1-4; 9 bases are shared with TRBD1. The CDR3 length is 14 residues. V was clipped by 5 bases and J by 8 bases; unmatched bases: 7. The germline V gene has CDR1 SGHRS and CDR2 YFSETQ. The CDR3 here is CASRVGTGREKLFF. CDR3 in DNA: TGCGCCAGCAGGGTGGGGACAGGGAGAGAAAAACTGTTTTTT.

This clonotype was seen a few times. The rearrangement links TRBV10-3 to TRBJ2-3; D gene unclear. This CDR3 comprises 13 residues. The V gene's germline CDR1 is ENHRY and CDR2 SYGVKD. The ends were cut back, 10 bases at V and 10 bases at J, with 21 bases in the middle. The CDR3 loop reads CATATPTREAQYF. The CDR3 DNA reads TGTGCCACCGCGACTCCTACACGCGAAGCGCAGTATTTT.

This clonotype was found a few times. Because the CDR3 is missing its conserved closing phenylalanine or tryptophan, this is likely a read error. The V gene is TRBV30, the J gene TRBJ1-1; possible D gene TRBD1, 5 bases. The V gene's germline CDR1 is GTSNPN and CDR2 SVGIG (reference sequence). CDR3 length: 13 residues. Deletions cut 2 bases from V and 0 bases from J, with 7 bases between. The CDR3 loop reads CAWSFRVNTEAFS. The DNA of the CDR3 is TGTGCCTGGAGTTTCAGGGTGAACACTGAAGCTTTCTCT.

This chain's CDR3 is CASRHNPGYNEQFF. The CDR3 DNA sequence: TGCGCCAGCCGGCATAACCCAGGATACAATGAGCAGTTCTTC. V usage is TRBV10-2 and J usage is TRBJ2-1; D ambiguous. Trimming shortened V by 8 bases and J by 4 bases, and 15 bases separated the two germline ends. The CDR3 contains 14 residues. CDR1 WSHSY and CDR2 SAAADI come from the germline V gene.

The chain links TRBV19 to TRBJ2-1, with D tentatively TRBD1 or TRBD2 (5 bases each). Per germline, CDR1 LNHDA and CDR2 SQIVND (reference sequence). This CDR3 has 13 residues. The ends were cut back, 3 bases at V and 5 bases at J, with 8 bases in the middle. The CDR3 nucleotides are TGTGCCAGTAGTATTGGGGGAGACAATGAGCAGTTCTTC. Translation gives CASSIGGDNEQFF. Together with reference TRBV19 and TRBJ2-1, the CDR3 gives the full variable domain: DGGITQSPKYLFRKEGQNVTLSCEQNLNHDAMYWYRQDPGQGLRLIYYSQIVNDFQKGDIAEGYSVSREKKESFPLTVTSAQKNPTAFYLCASSIGGDNEQFFGPGTRLTVL.

CDR3 nucleotide sequence: TGTGCCAGCAGCTTAGCTCATACAGGGGGCAGGTCCTACGAGCAGTACTTC. Amino acids: CASSLAHTGGRSYEQYF. This chain connects TRBV7-9 to TRBJ2-7; 9 bases line up with TRBD1. Trimming removed 0 bases from V and 1 base from J; junction bases left unmatched: 7. The length of the CDR3 is 17 residues. Germline V lookup: CDR1 SEHNR, CDR2 FQNEAQ (reference sequence).

This clonotype was recorded at least ten times. The V call is TRBV11-2, the J call TRBJ2-1; D is undetermined. The germline V and J ends were trimmed by 1 base and 1 base, with 8 bases remaining between them. The CDR3 extends over 15 amino acids. Germline values: CDR1 SGHAT, CDR2 FQNNGV. This CDR3 reads CASSLGGISYNEQFF. The CDR3 DNA reads as TGTGCCAGCAGCTTAGGGGGAATTTCCTACAATGAGCAGTTCTTC.

This sequence joins TRBV5-5 and TRBJ2-7; 7 positions agree with TRBD1. The CDR3 has 14 amino acids. Trimming removed 5 bases from V and 2 bases from J; junction bases left unmatched: 7. Germline CDR1 SGHKS, CDR2 YYEKEE (reference sequence). The CDR3 protein is CASREQGSPYEQYF. CDR3 coding DNA: TGTGCCAGCAGAGAACAGGGGAGTCCCTACGAGCAGTACTTC.

The J gene is TRBJ1-5, the V gene TRBV5-1; maybe TRBD1 (5 bases). The CDR3 consists of 14 residues. V dropped 4 bases and J dropped 5 bases, with 13 bases sitting between them. Germline V gene data show CDR1 as SGHRS and CDR2 as YFSETQ. CDR3 sequence: CASSLGGGHQPQHF. The CDR3 nucleotides are TGCGCCAGCAGCCTCGGGGGGGGTCATCAGCCCCAGCATTTT.

This clonotype was recorded once. The CDR3 nucleotides are TGTGCCAGCAGCGTAGTGGATTCACCCCTCCACTTT. Its translation is CASSVVDSPLHF. The rearrangement links TRBV9 to TRBJ1-6; no clear D gene. Trimming removed 0 bases from V and 8 bases from J, with 3 bases in between. The CDR3 has 12 amino acids. Per germline, CDR1 SGDLS and CDR2 YYNGEE.

V is TRBV7-9 and J is TRBJ2-4; D gene uncertain. The CDR3 is 13 residues long. Trimming removed 3 bases at V and 6 bases at J, with 9 bases between. Looked up from germline, CDR1 is SEHNR and CDR2 is FQNEAQ (reference sequence). The CDR3 nucleotides read TGTGCCAGCAGCTTCAACTCTCGAAACATTCAGTACTTC. Amino acid sequence: CASSFNSRNIQYF.

A word on this clonotype: It may be a read error: a sequence one base away is much more abundant. The rearrangement joins TRBV15 to TRBJ2-7, with 8 bases fitting TRBD1. This CDR3 spans 12 amino acids. Germline V gene data show CDR1 as LNHNV and CDR2 as YYDKDF (reference sequence). The CDR3 DNA follows: TGTGTCACCAGCAGAGGACAGGGAGAGCAGTACTTC. Its protein product is CVTSRGQGEQYF.

This clonotype was recorded at least ten times. This chain joins TRBV6-2 or TRBV6-3 and TRBJ1-5; weak D call: TRBD1 (5 bases). Trimming took off 8 bases at V and 6 bases at J, with 20 bases between the two ends. Germline CDR1 MNHEY, CDR2 SVGEGT. The CDR3 loop spans 15 amino acids. The CDR3 sequence: CASATTRRGSQPQHF. The CDR3, as DNA: TGTGCCAGCGCTACTACGAGAAGGGGTTCTCAGCCCCAGCATTTT.

A few counts support this clonotype. In DNA form, the CDR3 reads TGCAGTGTGTTGGGACAGGAAATCTACGAGCAGTACTTC. It yields the protein CSVLGQEIYEQYF. The chain joins TRBV20-1 to TRBJ2-7, with 8 bases aligning to TRBD1. The trim removed 7 bases at V and 3 bases at J, leaving 8 bases unmatched. This CDR3 is built from 13 residues. CDR1 and CDR2 (germline): DFQATT, SNEGSKA (reference sequence).

This clonotype was found many times. This chain uses TRBV28 with TRBJ1-1, with TRBD1 identical over 9 bases. CDR1 is MDHEN and CDR2 is SYDVKM in the germline V gene. Unmatched junction bases numbered 1, after V lost 0 bases and J lost 11 bases. This CDR3 is 12 amino acids long. CDR3: CASSLWDRGAFF. DNA for the CDR3: TGTGCCAGCAGTTTATGGGACAGGGGTGCTTTCTTT.

This chain connects TRBV2 to TRBJ1-5; D call uncertain. CDR1 is SNHLY, CDR2 FYNNEI, per germline. V shed 6 bases and J shed 6 bases, with 18 bases lying between them. This CDR3 has 15 residues. CDR3 DNA sequence: TGTGCCAGCAGGGTTCAGGATTATAGCGGTCAGCCCCAGCATTTT. It is translated as CASRVQDYSGQPQHF.

This clonotype was detected many times. The chain recombines TRBV20-1 with TRBJ2-7, with D perhaps matching TRBD1 or TRBD2 (5 bases each). Germline values: CDR1 DFQATT, CDR2 SNEGSKA (reference sequence). V lost 3 bases and J 0 bases, leaving 12 bases between the germline ends. This CDR3 region has 14 residues. CDR3 amino acids: CSASGARTSYEQYF. Here the CDR3 DNA reads TGCAGTGCTAGCGGGGCCAGGACCTCCTACGAGCAGTACTTC.

This sequence joins TRBV4-2 and TRBJ2-1; 8 nucleotides agree with TRBD2. The J call is uncertain, as TRBJ2-7 better fits the DNA end. Germline CDR1 is LGHNA and CDR2 is YNFKEQ. There are 19 residues in the CDR3. DNA of the CDR3: TGTGCCAGCAGCCAAGGAGAGGGAGCGGGGGTTGCTTTCTACAATGAGCAGTACTTC. This encodes CASSQGEGAGVAFYNEQYF.

This chain joins TRBV2 and TRBJ2-1; maybe TRBD1 (5 bases). V was clipped by 7 bases and J by 9 bases, with 10 bases between them. Germline V gives CDR1 SNHLY, CDR2 FYNNEI. The CDR3 extends over 11 amino acids. The DNA of the CDR3 is TGTGCCAGCACTGGGGCCAGTGAGCAGTTCTTC. Translating it yields CASTGASEQFF. The entire variable domain, with the rest obtained from reference TRBV2 and TRBJ2-1, is as follows: EPEVTQTPSHQVTQMGQEVILRCVPISNHLYFYWYRQILGQKVEFLVSFYNNEISEKSEIFDDQFSVERPDGSNFTLKIRSTKLEDSAMYFCASTGASEQFFGPGTRLTVL.

This clonotype was seen ten or more times. The chain is built from TRBV6-1 and TRBJ2-3, with 10 nucleotides matching TRBD2. The V gene end was trimmed by 5 bases and the J gene end by 8 bases; junction bases not matched to a gene: 7. CDR3 length: 14 amino acids. Germline assignment: CDR1 MNHNS and CDR2 SASEGT. CDR3 DNA sequence: TGTGCCAGCAGTCGCGGACTAGCGGTCGCTACGCAGTATTTT. Translated, it gives CASSRGLAVATQYF.

This clonotype was counted many times. This chain links TRBV20-1 with TRBJ1-2, with TRBD1 identical over 7 bases. V shed 0 bases and J 5 bases; nucleotides not matched to a gene: 9. This CDR3 is built from 15 residues. CDR1 and CDR2 from the germline V gene are DFQATT and SNEGSKA (reference sequence). The CDR3: CSARDRGLGWYGYTF. In DNA form, the CDR3 reads TGCAGTGCTAGAGATAGGGGGCTTGGTTGGTATGGCTACACCTTC.

The J gene is TRBJ2-2, the V gene TRBV6-1; 7 bases agree with TRBD2. The junction had 4 bases not matched to a gene; V was cut back by 6 bases and J by 0 bases. The V gene's germline CDR1 is MNHNS and CDR2 SASEGT. This CDR3 region has 15 residues. The CDR3 reads CASRIGGANTGELFF. The CDR3 bases are TGTGCCAGCAGGATTGGGGGGGCGAACACCGGGGAGCTGTTTTTT.

A few counts support this clonotype. The chain couples TRBV10-2 to TRBJ1-2; D gene ambiguous. Trimming left V 7 bases short and J 4 bases short, with 13 bases between. The CDR3 contains 13 residues. Germline CDR1 and CDR2: WSHSY and SAAADI. CDR3 protein: CASNDPFGYGYTF. DNA for the CDR3: TGCGCCAGCAACGACCCGTTTGGCTATGGCTACACCTTC.

The V call is TRBV4-3, the J call TRBJ1-2; the match to TRBD1 covers 11 bases. CDR1 and CDR2 (germline): LGHNA, YSLEER. V gave up 3 bases and J gave up 4 bases; unmatched junction bases: 13. This CDR3 has 18 amino acids. In nucleotides, the CDR3 is TGCGCCAGCAGCCAGAATCCCATGGACAGGGGGCGCCCCTATGGCTACACCTTC. This sequence encodes CASSQNPMDRGRPYGYTF.

A note on this clonotype: A single base separates this from a much larger clone, so it may be a read error. V usage is TRBV7-2 and J usage is TRBJ2-3; TRBD2 matches 9 bases. Per germline, CDR1 SGHTA and CDR2 FQGNSA. The length of the CDR3 is 18 residues. CDR3 coding DNA: TGTGCCAGCAGCCTCAGCTTTAGCGGGGGCCCGAGCATAGATACGCAGTATTTT. Protein product: CASSLSFSGGPSIDTQYF.

This clonotype has ten or more counts. V is TRBV28 and J is TRBJ2-5; D is unclear. CDR3 length: 14 amino acids. Germline assignment: CDR1 MDHEN and CDR2 SYDVKM. V was pared by 6 bases and J by 2 bases, with 13 bases between. The DNA of the CDR3 is TGTGCCAGCAGCCCGTCGGAACGACAAGAGACCCAGTACTTC. Translated: CASSPSERQETQYF.

The genes are TRBV30 and TRBJ1-4; 7 nucleotides match TRBD1. The CDR3 totals 13 residues. Germline CDR1 reads GTSNPN; CDR2 reads SVGIG (reference sequence). J was trimmed by 6 bases and V by 5 bases; bases with no gene match: 6. CDR3 protein: CAWALDRDEKLFF. In nucleotides, the CDR3 is TGTGCCTGGGCACTAGACAGGGATGAAAAACTGTTTTTT.